This T cell receptor beta chain was observed in a study of response to subunit inactivated influenza vaccine. Findings of the study overall: The authors suggested that every seasonal influenza vaccination recruits few new T cells.

One entry per CDR3 protein, called by TCRdb with MiXCR from the RT-PCR reads. Of 450,000 to 600,000 distinct CDR3 sequences in the sample, 15% to 20% are singletons; the top ten hold less than 4%. Trimming removed 0 bases at V and 1 base at J, with 13 bases between. CDR1 and CDR2 from the germline V gene are MNHEY and SVGAGI. The CDR3 has 16 amino acids. Concerning this clonotype: Its antigen is not known.

Here the sequenced sample was CD4+ T cells sorted from PBMCs, taken about 23 months after vaccination. The chain joins TRBV6-5 to TRBJ2-7, with a tentative D call TRBD2 (6 bases). The clonotype originates from a man aged 45 to 70 who received an inactivated influenza vaccine. The CDR3 DNA reads TGTGCCAGCAGTTACTCTGAGTCGGGGACTTCCTACGAGCAGTACTTC. Amino acids: CASSYSESGTSYEQYF.